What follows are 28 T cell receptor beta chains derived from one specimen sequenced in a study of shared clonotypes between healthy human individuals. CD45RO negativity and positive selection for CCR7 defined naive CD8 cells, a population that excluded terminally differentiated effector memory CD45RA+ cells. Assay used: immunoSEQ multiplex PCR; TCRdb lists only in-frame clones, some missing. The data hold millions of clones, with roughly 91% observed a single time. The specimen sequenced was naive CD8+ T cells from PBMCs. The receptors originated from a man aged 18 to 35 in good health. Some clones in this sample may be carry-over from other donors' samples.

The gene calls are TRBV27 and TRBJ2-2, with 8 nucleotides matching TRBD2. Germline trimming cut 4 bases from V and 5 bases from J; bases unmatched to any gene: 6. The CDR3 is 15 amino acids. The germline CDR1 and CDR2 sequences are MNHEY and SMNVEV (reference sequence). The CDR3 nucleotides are TGTGCCAGCAGTTGGGTCGGGAGGGGGACCGGGGAGCTGTTTTTT. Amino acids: CASSWVGRGTGELFF.

The CDR3 loop reads CASSYPGWTGGSYEQYF. In DNA, the CDR3 is TGTGCCAGCAGTTACCCCGGCTGGACAGGGGGCTCCTACGAGCAGTACTTC. The rearrangement uses TRBV28 and TRBJ2-7, with TRBD1 matching over 10 bases. The V gene's germline CDR1 is MDHEN and CDR2 SYDVKM. This CDR3 has 17 residues. V lost 4 bases to trimming and J lost 0 bases; unmatched junction nucleotides: 9.

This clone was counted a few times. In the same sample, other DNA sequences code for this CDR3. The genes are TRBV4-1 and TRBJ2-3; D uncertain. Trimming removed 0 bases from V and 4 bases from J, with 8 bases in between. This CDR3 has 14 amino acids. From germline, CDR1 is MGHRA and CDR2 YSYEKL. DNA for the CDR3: TGCGCCAGCAGCCAAGATCGCGGCCCAGATACGCAGTATTTT. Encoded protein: CASSQDRGPDTQYF.

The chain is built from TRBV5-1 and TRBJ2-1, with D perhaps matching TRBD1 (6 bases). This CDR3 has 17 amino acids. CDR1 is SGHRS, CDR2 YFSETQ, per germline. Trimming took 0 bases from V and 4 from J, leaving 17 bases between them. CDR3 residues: CASSLVLDRLSYNEQFF. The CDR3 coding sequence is TGCGCCAGCAGCTTGGTCTTGGACAGACTGAGTTACAATGAGCAGTTCTTC.

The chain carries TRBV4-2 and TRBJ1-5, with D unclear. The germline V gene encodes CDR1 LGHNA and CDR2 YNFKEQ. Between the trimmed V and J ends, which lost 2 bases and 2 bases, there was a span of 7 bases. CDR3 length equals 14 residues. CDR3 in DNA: TGTGCCAGCAGCCAAAAGGAGGGCAATCAGCCCCAGCATTTT. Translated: CASSQKEGNQPQHF.

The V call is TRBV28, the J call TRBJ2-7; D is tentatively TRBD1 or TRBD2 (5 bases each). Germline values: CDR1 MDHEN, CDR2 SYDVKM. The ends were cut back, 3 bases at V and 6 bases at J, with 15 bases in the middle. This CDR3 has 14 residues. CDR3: CASSLMGSGLEQYF. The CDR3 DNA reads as TGTGCCAGCAGTTTGATGGGGTCGGGGCTCGAGCAGTACTTC.

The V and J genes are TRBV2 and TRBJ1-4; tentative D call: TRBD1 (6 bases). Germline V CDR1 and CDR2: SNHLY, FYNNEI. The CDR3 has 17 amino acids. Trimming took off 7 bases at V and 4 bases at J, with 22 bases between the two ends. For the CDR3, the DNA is TGTGCCAGCACCTTCGGGGGACATTCGGACGATAATGAAAAACTGTTTTTT. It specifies CASTFGGHSDDNEKLFF.

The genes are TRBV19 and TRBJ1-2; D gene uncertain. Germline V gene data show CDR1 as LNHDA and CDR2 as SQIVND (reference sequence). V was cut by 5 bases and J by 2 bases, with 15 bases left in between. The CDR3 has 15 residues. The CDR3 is CASSPVADLNYGYTF. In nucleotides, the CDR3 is TGTGCCAGTAGTCCCGTCGCGGACTTAAACTATGGCTACACCTTC.

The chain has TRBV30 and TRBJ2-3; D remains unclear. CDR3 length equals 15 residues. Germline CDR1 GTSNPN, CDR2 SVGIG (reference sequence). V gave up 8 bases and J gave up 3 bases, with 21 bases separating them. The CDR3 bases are TGTGCCCTCACAGACACGGACCGCACGACAGATACGCAGTATTTT. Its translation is CALTDTDRTTDTQYF.

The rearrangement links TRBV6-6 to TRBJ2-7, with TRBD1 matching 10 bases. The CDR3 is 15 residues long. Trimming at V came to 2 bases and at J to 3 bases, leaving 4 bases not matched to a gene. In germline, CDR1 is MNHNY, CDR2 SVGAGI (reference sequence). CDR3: CASSYVGQGDYEQYF. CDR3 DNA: TGTGCCAGCAGTTACGTCGGACAGGGGGACTACGAGCAGTACTTC.

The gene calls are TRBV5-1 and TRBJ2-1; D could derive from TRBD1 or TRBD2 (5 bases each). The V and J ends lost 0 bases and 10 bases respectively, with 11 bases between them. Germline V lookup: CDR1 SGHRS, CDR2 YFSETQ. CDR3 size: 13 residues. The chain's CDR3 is CASSLGGRTEQFF. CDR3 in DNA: TGCGCCAGCAGCTTGGGGGGGAGAACAGAGCAGTTCTTC.

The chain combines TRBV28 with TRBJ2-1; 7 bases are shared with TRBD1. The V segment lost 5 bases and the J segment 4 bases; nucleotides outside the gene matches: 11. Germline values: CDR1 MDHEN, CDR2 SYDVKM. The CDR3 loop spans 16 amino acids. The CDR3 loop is CASSPPTGVGYNEQFF. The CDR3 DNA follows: TGTGCCAGCAGTCCCCCCACAGGGGTAGGATACAATGAGCAGTTCTTC.

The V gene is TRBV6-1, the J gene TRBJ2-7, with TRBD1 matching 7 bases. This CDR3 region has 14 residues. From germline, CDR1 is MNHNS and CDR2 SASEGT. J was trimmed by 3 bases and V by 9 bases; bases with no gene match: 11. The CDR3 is CASLTSGTVYEQYF. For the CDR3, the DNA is TGTGCCAGTCTAACCTCCGGGACAGTCTACGAGCAGTACTTC.

For the CDR3, the DNA is TGTGCCATCACCGAGGAGTTCAATCAGCCCCAGCATTTT. Translating it yields CAITEEFNQPQHF. The chain carries TRBV10-3 and TRBJ1-5; D remains unclear. V lost 7 bases and J lost 3, with 10 bases in between. Germline assignment: CDR1 ENHRY and CDR2 SYGVKD. This CDR3 is 13 amino acids long.

This chain's CDR3 is CASTLSPSGGTDTQYF. The CDR3 DNA follows: TGTGCCAGCACCTTGTCCCCCTCGGGGGGCACAGATACGCAGTATTTT. This rearrangement joins TRBV27 to TRBJ2-3; D may be TRBD2 (6 bases). This CDR3 is 16 amino acids long. Germline-derived CDR1 and CDR2 are MNHEY and SMNVEV (reference sequence). V was shortened by 7 bases and J by 1 base, with 18 bases between the two germline ends.

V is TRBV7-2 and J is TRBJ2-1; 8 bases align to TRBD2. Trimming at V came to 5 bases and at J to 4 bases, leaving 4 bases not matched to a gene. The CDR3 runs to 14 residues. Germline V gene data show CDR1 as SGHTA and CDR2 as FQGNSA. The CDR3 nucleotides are TGTGCCAGCAGCCCACTAGCGGAGTACAATGAGCAGTTCTTC. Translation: CASSPLAEYNEQFF. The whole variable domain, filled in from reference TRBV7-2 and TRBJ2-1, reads GAGVSQSPSNKVTEKGKDVELRCDPISGHTALYWYRQSLGQGLEFLIYFQGNSAPDKSGLPSDRFSAERTGGSVSTLTIQRTQQEDSAVYLCASSPLAEYNEQFFGPGTRLTVL.

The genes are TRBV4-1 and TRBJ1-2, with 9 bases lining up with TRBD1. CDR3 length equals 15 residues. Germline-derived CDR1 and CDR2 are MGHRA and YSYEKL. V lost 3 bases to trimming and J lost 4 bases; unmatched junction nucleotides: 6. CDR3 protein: CASSQADRGTYGYTF. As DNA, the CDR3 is TGCGCCAGCAGCCAGGCTGACAGGGGGACCTATGGCTACACCTTC.

Here the CDR3 DNA reads TGTGCCAGCAGCTGGGAAACTGGCTACGAGCAGTACTTC. Residues: CASSWETGYEQYF. V and J are TRBV11-3 and TRBJ2-7; D not certain. Germline V gene lookup returns CDR1 SGHNT and CDR2 YENEEA. Trimming cost V 4 bases and J 3 bases, with 10 bases left between them. The CDR3 extends over 13 amino acids.

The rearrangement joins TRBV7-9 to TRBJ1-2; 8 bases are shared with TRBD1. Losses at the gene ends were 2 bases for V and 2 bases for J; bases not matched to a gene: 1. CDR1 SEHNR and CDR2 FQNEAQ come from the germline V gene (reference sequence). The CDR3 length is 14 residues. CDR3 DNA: TGTGCCAGCAGCTTACGGACAGGGAACTATGGCTACACCTTC. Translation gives CASSLRTGNYGYTF.

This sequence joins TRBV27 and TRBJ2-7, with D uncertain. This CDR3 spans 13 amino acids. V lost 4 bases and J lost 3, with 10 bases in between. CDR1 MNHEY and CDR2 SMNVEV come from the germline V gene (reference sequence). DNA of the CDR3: TGTGCCAGCAGTTCCAAACTGTACTACGAGCAGTACTTC. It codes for CASSSKLYYEQYF.

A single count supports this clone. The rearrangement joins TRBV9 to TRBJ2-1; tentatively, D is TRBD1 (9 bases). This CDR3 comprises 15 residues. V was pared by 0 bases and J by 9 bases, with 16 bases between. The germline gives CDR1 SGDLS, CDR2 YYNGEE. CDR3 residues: CASSVVAGQGTEQFF. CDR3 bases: TGTGCCAGCAGCGTAGTAGCGGGACAGGGTACTGAGCAGTTCTTC.

This chain's CDR3 is CASSDPGGETQYF. The CDR3 nucleotides read TGTGCCAGCAGTGACCCTGGAGGAGAGACCCAGTACTTC. The V and J genes are TRBV2 and TRBJ2-5, with a weak D call TRBD2 (5 bases). The germline CDR1 and CDR2 sequences are SNHLY and FYNNEI. Trimming removed 3 bases at V and 4 bases at J, with 9 bases between. The CDR3 is made up of 13 amino acids.

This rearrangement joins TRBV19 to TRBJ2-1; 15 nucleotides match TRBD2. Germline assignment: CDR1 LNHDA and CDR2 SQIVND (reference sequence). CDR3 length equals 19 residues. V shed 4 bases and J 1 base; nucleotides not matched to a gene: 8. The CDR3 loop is CASSSLGLAGGLSYNEQFF. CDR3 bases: TGTGCCAGTAGTAGCTTGGGACTAGCGGGAGGCCTTTCCTACAATGAGCAGTTCTTC.

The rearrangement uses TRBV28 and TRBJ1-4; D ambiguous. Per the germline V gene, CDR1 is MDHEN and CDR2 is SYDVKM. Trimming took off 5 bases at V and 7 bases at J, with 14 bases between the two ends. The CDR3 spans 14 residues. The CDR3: CASSRPRESEKLFF. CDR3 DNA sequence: TGTGCCAGCAGTCGGCCAAGGGAGTCTGAAAAACTGTTTTTT.

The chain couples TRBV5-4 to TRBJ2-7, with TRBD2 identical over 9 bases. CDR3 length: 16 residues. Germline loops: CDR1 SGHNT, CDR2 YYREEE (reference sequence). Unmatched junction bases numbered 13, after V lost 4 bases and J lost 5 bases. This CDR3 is CASSHAGLAPNDEQYF. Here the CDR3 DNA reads TGTGCCAGCAGCCACGCCGGACTAGCGCCTAACGACGAGCAGTACTTC.

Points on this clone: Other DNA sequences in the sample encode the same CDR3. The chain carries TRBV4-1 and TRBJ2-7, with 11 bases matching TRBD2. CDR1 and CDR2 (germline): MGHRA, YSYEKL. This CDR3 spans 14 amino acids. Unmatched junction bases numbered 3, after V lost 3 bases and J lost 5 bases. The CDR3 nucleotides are TGCGCCAGCAGCCAGGCACTAGCGGGAGACGAGCAGTACTTC. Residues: CASSQALAGDEQYF.

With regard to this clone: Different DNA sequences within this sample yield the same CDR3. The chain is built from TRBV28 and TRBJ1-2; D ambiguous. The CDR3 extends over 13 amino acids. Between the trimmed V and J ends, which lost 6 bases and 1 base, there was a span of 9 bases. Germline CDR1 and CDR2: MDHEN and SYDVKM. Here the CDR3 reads CASSPDGNYGYTF. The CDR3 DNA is TGTGCCAGCAGCCCGGACGGTAACTATGGCTACACCTTC.

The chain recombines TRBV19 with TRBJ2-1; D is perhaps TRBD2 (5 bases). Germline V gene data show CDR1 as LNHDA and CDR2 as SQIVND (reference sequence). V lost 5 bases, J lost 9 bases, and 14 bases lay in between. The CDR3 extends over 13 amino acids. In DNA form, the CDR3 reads TGTGCCAGTAGTCTCTCGCTTCGGGGTGAGCAGTTCTTC. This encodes CASSLSLRGEQFF.